What follows are 18 T cell receptor beta chains derived from one specimen sequenced in a study of blood T cell repertoires in COVID-19. Here immunoSEQ multiplex PCR was the method, and the copy in TCRdb shows in-frame clones only, minus some. This table holds 200,000 to 300,000 clones, roughly 82% found once. The material sequenced was peripheral blood. The receptors originated from a man between 40 and 49 years old who had recovered from COVID-19.

This chain links TRBV27 with TRBJ2-2; tentative D call: TRBD1 (6 bases). Germline CDR1 reads MNHEY; CDR2 reads SMNVEV (reference sequence). V was pared by 5 bases and J by 4 bases, with 14 bases between. The CDR3 contains 15 residues. This CDR3 is CASSPWSGATGELFF. Here the CDR3 DNA reads TGTGCCAGCAGTCCCTGGTCAGGGGCCACCGGGGAGCTGTTTTTT.

The V gene is TRBV5-1, the J gene TRBJ2-3; TRBD1 might be the D (7 bases). The CDR3 has 16 amino acids. Trimming pared 4 bases from V and 3 bases from J, leaving 18 bases between. In germline, CDR1 is SGHRS, CDR2 YFSETQ. The CDR3 loop reads CASSAGGQGGTDTQYF. The DNA for the CDR3 is TGCGCCAGCAGCGCAGGAGGTCAGGGGGGTACAGATACGCAGTATTTT.

This clone was seen only once. This chain joins TRBV10-3 and TRBJ1-2, with 9 bases matching TRBD1. The V segment lost 0 bases and the J segment 8 bases; nucleotides outside the gene matches: 4. Germline loops: CDR1 ENHRY, CDR2 SYGVKD. This CDR3 spans 14 amino acids. This chain's CDR3 is CAISESGTGRGYTF. As DNA, the CDR3 is TGTGCCATCAGTGAGTCGGGGACAGGGAGAGGCTACACCTTC.

This chain connects TRBV6-2 or TRBV6-3 to TRBJ2-5; D might be TRBD2 (5 bases). Germline V lookup: CDR1 MNHEY, CDR2 SVGEGT. The germline V and J ends were trimmed by 6 bases and 5 bases, with 10 bases remaining between them. The CDR3 runs to 12 residues. This CDR3 reads CASSATTETQYF. The CDR3 region has the DNA TGTGCCAGCAGCGCGACTACGGAGACCCAGTACTTC.

The chain combines TRBV6-5 with TRBJ2-7, with 10 bases fitting TRBD1. Germline-derived CDR1 and CDR2 are MNHEY and SVGAGI. The CDR3 has 15 residues. Trimming at V came to 5 bases and at J to 3 bases, leaving 7 bases not matched to a gene. The CDR3 bases are TGTGCCAGCAGTCTCGGGGGGACAGGGGTCTACGAGCAGTACTTC. Translated: CASSLGGTGVYEQYF.

This clone was seen only once. The CDR3: CASSQAGGTDTQYF. CDR3 nucleotide sequence: TGCGCCAGCAGCCAAGCGGGAGGAACAGATACGCAGTATTTT. This sequence joins TRBV4-1 and TRBJ2-3, with TRBD2 identical over 7 bases. Germline V gene sequence: CDR1 MGHRA, CDR2 YSYEKL. The ends lost 1 base at V and 3 bases at J; junction bases unmatched: 1. The CDR3 totals 14 residues.

This clone was recorded a few times. This sequence joins TRBV18 and TRBJ2-3, with TRBD1 matching over 7 bases. From germline, CDR1 is KGHSH and CDR2 LQKENI. The CDR3 runs to 13 residues. Trimming cost V 4 bases and J 4 bases; bases outside gene matches: 2. CDR3 region: CASSRDSADTQYF. CDR3 coding DNA: TGTGCCAGCTCACGGGACAGCGCAGATACGCAGTATTTT.

This clone appeared a single time. The J gene is TRBJ2-2, the V gene TRBV7-9; 7 nucleotides align to TRBD1. In germline, CDR1 is SEHNR, CDR2 FQNEAQ (reference sequence). The CDR3 totals 16 residues. The V and J ends lost 5 bases and 0 bases, in that order; junction bases with no gene match: 6. The CDR3 DNA reads TGTGCCAGCAGCACAGGGACAGAAACGAACACCGGGGAGCTGTTTTTT. Translation: CASSTGTETNTGELFF.

The rearrangement joins TRBV7-2 to TRBJ2-1; the match to TRBD2 covers 11 bases. Germline values: CDR1 SGHTA, CDR2 FQGNSA. With 0 bases clipped from V and 4 bases from J, the junction kept 5 bases outside the gene matches. The CDR3 is made up of 17 amino acids. The CDR3 nucleotides read TGTGCCAGCAGCTTAGCGGTAGCGGGAGGGTTGTACAATGAGCAGTTCTTC. It yields the protein CASSLAVAGGLYNEQFF.

The chain has TRBV3-1 (or the pseudogene TRBV3-2) and TRBJ2-3; D might be TRBD2 (5 bases). Germline CDR1 reads LGHDT; CDR2 reads YNNKEL (reference sequence). V was shortened by 0 bases and J by 6 bases, with 10 bases between the two germline ends. The CDR3 runs 14 residues. The CDR3 DNA follows: TGTGCCAGCAGCCAAGACCTAGCCACCGATACGCAGTATTTT. This translates into CASSQDLATDTQYF.

The chain links TRBV6-6 to TRBJ2-1, with D possibly matching TRBD1 (6 bases). Germline CDR1 reads MNHNY; CDR2 reads SVGAGI (reference sequence). Trimming took 6 bases from V and 0 from J, leaving 9 bases between them. This CDR3 is 14 amino acids long. The CDR3 spells CASRGGSSYNEQFF. Written as DNA, the CDR3 is TGTGCCAGCAGAGGGGGAAGCTCCTACAATGAGCAGTTCTTC.

The chain has TRBV10-3 and TRBJ2-7; TRBD2 aligns across 7 bases. The germline V gene encodes CDR1 ENHRY and CDR2 SYGVKD. J gave up 2 bases and V 3 bases, and 7 bases lay outside the gene matches. There are 15 residues in the CDR3. In nucleotides, the CDR3 is TGTGCCATCAGTGATAGGCCTAGCGGAACCTACGAGCAGTACTTC. This gives the protein CAISDRPSGTYEQYF.

This clone was observed a handful of times. This chain connects TRBV2 to TRBJ1-4; D might be TRBD1 (5 bases). Germline V gives CDR1 SNHLY, CDR2 FYNNEI. Trimming removed 3 bases from V and 8 bases from J, with 10 bases in between. This CDR3 region has 13 residues. The CDR3 nucleotides read TGTGCCAGCAGTGACAGGGAAGGGGAAAAACTGTTTTTT. Protein sequence: CASSDREGEKLFF.

V and J are TRBV12-3 or TRBV12-4 and TRBJ1-2; perhaps TRBD1 as D (6 bases). The length of the CDR3 is 12 residues. V was pared by 4 bases and J by 3 bases, with 6 bases between. In DNA form, the CDR3 reads TGTGCCAGCAGTTCAGGGGACTATGGCTACACCTTC. Amino acids: CASSSGDYGYTF.

The V call is TRBV6-5, the J call TRBJ2-7, with 10 bases lining up with TRBD1. The CDR3 has 14 residues. Per germline, CDR1 MNHEY and CDR2 SVGAGI. The V gene end was trimmed by 0 bases and the J gene end by 4 bases; junction bases not matched to a gene: 0. The CDR3 DNA reads as TGTGCCAGCAGTTACTCGGACAGGGGGTACGAGCAGTACTTC. The encoded protein is CASSYSDRGYEQYF.

The chain links TRBV5-6 to TRBJ1-5; D uncertain. Germline loops: CDR1 SGHDT, CDR2 YYEEEE. Trimming left V 0 bases short and J 4 bases short, with 8 bases between. The CDR3 sequence is 14 residues long. As DNA, the CDR3 is TGTGCCAGCAGCTTGGGATGGCGGAATCAGCCCCAGCATTTT. Translated, it gives CASSLGWRNQPQHF.

The chain is built from TRBV2 and TRBJ2-7; tentatively, D is TRBD1 (5 bases). CDR3 length equals 13 residues. Germline loops: CDR1 SNHLY, CDR2 FYNNEI. V was shortened by 8 bases and J by 3 bases, with 14 bases between the two germline ends. The CDR3 region is CASGARRDYEQYF. The CDR3 coding sequence is TGTGCCAGCGGGGCTAGGCGAGACTACGAGCAGTACTTC.

The rearrangement links TRBV4-3 to TRBJ1-2; 8 bases are a match to TRBD1. The CDR3 is made up of 14 amino acids. The V gene end was trimmed by 5 bases and the J gene end by 4 bases; junction bases not matched to a gene: 6. In germline, CDR1 is LGHNA, CDR2 YSLEER. The CDR3 protein is CASSSRTGPYGYTF. Written as DNA, the CDR3 is TGCGCCAGCAGCTCCCGGACAGGGCCCTATGGCTACACCTTC.